This TCR beta chain was retrieved from a study of control samples from healthy donors and cancer patients. Profiled with immunoSEQ multiplex PCR; TCRdb holds only in-frame clones, not every one. The data show roughly 70,000 clones, with 94% seen just once and approximately 3% held by the top ten. Trimming took 4 bases from V and 0 from J, leaving 12 bases between them. The CDR3 totals 15 residues. CDR1 is LNHDA and CDR2 is SQIVND in the germline V gene (reference sequence). Sequencing was done on a sample of blood. This receptor was identified in a woman younger than 45 in good health. This chain links TRBV19 with TRBJ1-1; the D is unclear. Here the CDR3 DNA reads TGTGCCAGTAGTACACAGCACCTAATGAACACTGAAGCTTTCTTT. Translation: CASSTQHLMNTEAFF. Full variable domain (outside the CDR3, taken from reference TRBV19 and TRBJ1-1): DGGITQSPKYLFRKEGQNVTLSCEQNLNHDAMYWYRQDPGQGLRLIYYSQIVNDFQKGDIAEGYSVSREKKESFPLTVTSAQKNPTAFYLCASSTQHLMNTEAFFGQGTRLTVV.